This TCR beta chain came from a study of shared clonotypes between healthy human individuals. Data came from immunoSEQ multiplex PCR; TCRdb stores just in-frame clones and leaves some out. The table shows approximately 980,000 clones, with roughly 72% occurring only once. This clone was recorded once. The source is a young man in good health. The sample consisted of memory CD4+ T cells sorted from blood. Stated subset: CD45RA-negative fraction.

CDR3 nucleotide sequence: TGTGCCAGCTCTCGCAGCGGGAGTTCCTACAATGAGCAGTTCTTC. This translates into CASSRSGSSYNEQFF. J is TRBJ2-1 and V is TRBV18; TRBD2 aligns across 8 bases. The ends lost 6 bases at V and 1 base at J; junction bases unmatched: 5. The CDR3 totals 15 residues. CDR1 and CDR2 (germline): KGHSH, LQKENI.